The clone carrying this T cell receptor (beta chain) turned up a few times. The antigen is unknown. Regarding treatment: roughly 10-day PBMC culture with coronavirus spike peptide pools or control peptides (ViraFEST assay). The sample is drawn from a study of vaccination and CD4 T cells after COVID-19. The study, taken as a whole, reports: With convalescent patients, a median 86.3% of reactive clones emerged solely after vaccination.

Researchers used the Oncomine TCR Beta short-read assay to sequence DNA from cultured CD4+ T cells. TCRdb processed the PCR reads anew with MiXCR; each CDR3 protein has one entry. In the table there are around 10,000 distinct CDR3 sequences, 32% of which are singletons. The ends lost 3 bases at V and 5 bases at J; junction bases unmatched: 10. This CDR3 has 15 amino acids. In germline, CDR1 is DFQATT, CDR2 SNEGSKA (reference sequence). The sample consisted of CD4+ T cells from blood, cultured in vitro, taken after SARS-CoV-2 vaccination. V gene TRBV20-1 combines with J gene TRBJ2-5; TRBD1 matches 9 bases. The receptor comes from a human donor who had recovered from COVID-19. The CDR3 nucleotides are TGCAGTGCTAGGCCCGGACAGGGGTTGCGGGAGACCCAGTACTTC. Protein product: CSARPGQGLRETQYF.